Below, one T cell receptor (beta chain) is given with its context. Its antigen is unidentified. The data belong to a study of metastatic and nonmetastatic thyroid tumors. For the study at large: Comparison of repertoires was carried out across blood and tumor or nodule tissue from malignant and benign thyroid patients.

In the original processing: A classifier of distant metastasis in papillary thyroid cancer was built from CDR3 differences (across clinicopathological groups). MiXCR re-clonotyped the PCR reads for TCRdb. TCRdb, rather than the study authors, made the V and J calls. The sample lists under 35,000 clones, around a quarter seen once, with roughly 15% in the top ten. This CDR3 comprises 16 residues. Germline V lookup: CDR1 SGHAT, CDR2 FQNNGV. V gave up 0 bases and J gave up 4 bases; unmatched junction bases: 5. Study-wide results and caveats: As reported, TCR beta diversity in blood and tumor was significantly higher in malignant thyroid tumors than in benign nodules.

No treatment had been given to any patient before thyroid surgery. This TCR was recovered from a female donor with papillary thyroid cancer or a benign thyroid nodule (not recorded which). Some clones in this sample may be carry-over from other donors' samples. Sample: blood. V gene TRBV11-2 combines with J gene TRBJ2-1; TRBD2 matches at 8 bases. The DNA for the CDR3 is TGTGCCAGCAGCTTAGAATCGGGGGGGCCTTACAATGAGCAGTTCTTC. Translating it yields CASSLESGGPYNEQFF.